Listed here are 17 T cell receptor beta chains from one sample, sequenced in a study of blood T cell repertoires in COVID-19. Using immunoSEQ multiplex PCR, the repertoire was profiled, and TCRdb retains in-frame clones only, with some absent. Here the sample spans around 200,000 clones, around four fifths being singletons. The sequencing input was peripheral blood. The receptors come from a man between 50 and 59 years old with active or convalescent COVID-19.

This chain uses TRBV9 with TRBJ1-1, with a tentative D call TRBD1 (6 bases). Germline values: CDR1 SGDLS, CDR2 YYNGEE. V lost 0 bases, J lost 11 bases, and 11 bases lay in between. The CDR3 totals 12 residues. CDR3 bases: TGTGCCAGCAGCGTAGTTTCAGGGGACGCTTTCTTT. It yields the protein CASSVVSGDAFF.

This chain joins TRBV10-2 and TRBJ1-2, with a possible D match to TRBD1 (5 bases). The CDR3 has 16 residues. Germline values: CDR1 WSHSY, CDR2 SAAADI. V gave up 2 bases and J gave up 4 bases, with 17 bases separating them. The CDR3 loop is CASSERGKGDSYGYTF. For the CDR3, the DNA is TGCGCCAGCAGTGAGAGAGGAAAAGGGGATAGCTATGGCTACACCTTC.

The CDR3 DNA reads TGCGCCAGCAGTGAGTCGCTGGGGACAGTAAAAACCTTC. This codes for CASSESLGTVKTF. The rearrangement joins TRBV10-1 to TRBJ1-2; 7 bases align to TRBD1. CDR1 WNHNN and CDR2 SYGVQD come from the germline V gene (reference sequence). The CDR3 loop spans 13 amino acids. V lost 0 bases, J lost 14 bases, and 9 bases stayed unmatched.

This chain links TRBV6-1 with TRBJ2-7; 7 nucleotides align to TRBD1. From germline, CDR1 is MNHNS and CDR2 SASEGT. CDR3 length: 13 residues. V was pared by 1 base and J by 3 bases, with 0 bases of the junction left unmatched. CDR3 in DNA: TGTGCCAGCAGTGAAGACAGGGGCTACGAGCAGTACTTC. Amino acid sequence: CASSEDRGYEQYF.

On this clone: One end of the junction is discordant with germline, which a read error may explain. V gene TRBV5-4 combines with J gene TRBJ2-1; possibly TRBD2 for D (7 bases). Germline V lookup: CDR1 SGHNT, CDR2 YYREEE (reference sequence). CDR3 length: 16 residues. The CDR3 reads CASSLGGLADYSEQFF. CDR3 nucleotide sequence: TGTGCCAGCAGCTTGGGGGGGCTAGCGGACTACAGTGAGCAGTTCTTC.

The chain is built from TRBV12-3 or TRBV12-4 and TRBJ2-3; a possible D gene is TRBD2 (5 bases). The V end lost 5 bases, the J end lost 1 base, and 7 bases lay between the germline ends. The CDR3 is 13 residues long. The CDR3 sequence is CASSISGTDTQYF. The DNA of the CDR3 is TGTGCCAGCAGTATTAGCGGCACAGATACGCAGTATTTT.

The chain combines TRBV5-4 with TRBJ2-2, with D possibly being TRBD2 (7 bases). Germline V gene sequence: CDR1 SGHNT, CDR2 YYREEE (reference sequence). This CDR3 region has 16 residues. V lost 4 bases, J lost 5 bases, and 18 bases lay in between. The CDR3 region is CASSPGRGARTGELFF. The DNA of the CDR3 is TGTGCCAGCAGCCCGGGTCGGGGGGCCCGAACCGGGGAGCTGTTTTTT.

The chain links TRBV5-1 to TRBJ2-1; 9 bases fit TRBD1. This CDR3 is 14 amino acids long. J was trimmed by 10 bases and V by 4 bases; bases with no gene match: 9. The germline V gene encodes CDR1 SGHRS and CDR2 YFSETQ. The CDR3 bases are TGCGCCAGCAGCCTAGACCAAACAGGGGGCGAGCAGTTCTTC. Protein product: CASSLDQTGGEQFF.

V and J are TRBV10-2 and TRBJ1-1; maybe TRBD1 (5 bases). Germline loops: CDR1 WSHSY, CDR2 SAAADI. This CDR3 comprises 11 residues. V lost 8 bases and J 5 bases, leaving 9 bases between the germline ends. In nucleotides, the CDR3 is TGCGCCAGCCGGCAGGGAACTGAAGCTTTCTTT. Protein: CASRQGTEAFF.

The chain employs TRBV12-3 or TRBV12-4 and TRBJ2-3; 7 bases line up with TRBD2. The length of the CDR3 is 13 residues. After removal of 2 bases from V and 5 bases from J, the junction contained 1 base not matched to a gene. This CDR3 is CASSLSGGDTQYF. The CDR3 nucleotides read TGTGCCAGCAGTTTATCGGGGGGAGATACGCAGTATTTT.

The V and J genes are TRBV11-2 and TRBJ2-3; 10 bases align to TRBD2. Germline trimming cut 6 bases from V and 8 bases from J; bases unmatched to any gene: 14. This CDR3 has 16 residues. Germline loops: CDR1 SGHAT, CDR2 FQNNGV. The CDR3 DNA follows: TGTGCCAGCAGTTTGGGGGCTAGCGGGGGCCGGGTTACGCAGTATTTT. Translation gives CASSLGASGGRVTQYF.

The chain uses TRBV27 and TRBJ2-1, with D maybe TRBD2 (5 bases). Germline CDR1 MNHEY, CDR2 SMNVEV (reference sequence). Trimming left V 5 bases short and J 5 bases short, with 22 bases between. The CDR3 extends over 17 amino acids. The CDR3 loop is CASSPRTPNHQDNEQFF. The CDR3 DNA reads as TGTGCCAGCAGTCCCCGGACTCCCAACCATCAGGACAATGAGCAGTTCTTC.

The V and J genes are TRBV5-1 and TRBJ2-2; TRBD2 is a possible D gene (6 bases). CDR1 is SGHRS and CDR2 is YFSETQ in the germline V gene. The length of the CDR3 is 14 residues. With 4 bases removed from V and 4 bases from J, the gap between germline ends came to 11 bases. The CDR3 loop reads CASSQGLLTGELFF. The CDR3 DNA reads as TGCGCCAGCAGCCAGGGACTTCTCACCGGGGAGCTGTTTTTT.

The V call is TRBV4-3, the J call TRBJ1-1; D call uncertain. The CDR3 has 12 residues. Trimming removed 8 bases at V and 4 bases at J, with 11 bases between. The germline V gene encodes CDR1 LGHNA and CDR2 YSLEER. CDR3 DNA: TGCGCCAGCGGATCAGCGCCCACTGAAGCTTTCTTT. Amino acids: CASGSAPTEAFF.

V is TRBV24-1 and J is TRBJ2-1, with 9 bases matching TRBD1. Germline CDR1 KGHDR, CDR2 SFDVKD. The V segment lost 6 bases and the J segment 9 bases; nucleotides outside the gene matches: 8. CDR3 length equals 14 residues. CDR3: CATSRQGDDGEQFF. The CDR3 DNA sequence: TGTGCCACCAGTCGACAGGGGGACGACGGTGAGCAGTTCTTC.

The chain combines TRBV5-1 with TRBJ2-6, with D perhaps TRBD2 (6 bases). There are 17 residues in the CDR3. V shed 0 bases and J shed 4 bases, with 14 bases lying between them. Germline V lookup: CDR1 SGHRS, CDR2 YFSETQ. CDR3 region: CASSLGGGVPGANVLTF. In DNA form, the CDR3 reads TGCGCCAGCAGCTTGGGTGGAGGGGTTCCCGGGGCCAACGTCCTGACTTTC. Drawing the rest from reference TRBV5-1 and TRBJ2-6, the complete variable domain is KAGVTQTPRYLIKTRGQQVTLSCSPISGHRSVSWYQQTPGQGLQFLFEYFSETQRNKGNFPGRFSGRQFSNSRSEMNVSTLELGDSALYLCASSLGGGVPGANVLTFGAGSRLTVL.

The chain uses TRBV30 and TRBJ1-2; the D gene is possibly TRBD1 (5 bases). Germline V gives CDR1 GTSNPN, CDR2 SVGIG (reference sequence). This CDR3 region has 14 residues. V was shortened by 2 bases and J by 7 bases, with 17 bases between the two germline ends. The CDR3 bases are TGTGCCTGGAGTCGGGACTCCTCACGCCTTGGCTACACCTTC. Translating it yields CAWSRDSSRLGYTF.